Listed below are T cell receptor beta chains from one sample, sequenced in a study of regulatory T cells in long-lasting Graves disease. TCRdb ran MiXCR on the multiplex PCR reads and lists one entry per CDR3 protein. Of approximately 500,000 distinct CDR3 sequences listed, roughly 21% are singletons. The source material was peripheral blood mononuclear cells (PBMCs), sampled when the disease was refractory, from a patient treated with antithyroid drugs. These receptors originate from a female donor with Graves disease. Each CDR3 is given with its conserved first and last residue. D genes are given only for firm matches. Clone size is stated in some rows and not others, as once, few, many or a class when expanded.

cdr3_nt cdr3_aa cdr3_length d_call j_call clone_size v_call
TGCAGCGTTGGGGACTTAGCGGGAGGGTCCTACGGGCAGTACTTC CSVGDLAGGSYGQYF 15 TRBD2 TRBJ2-7 few TRBV29-1
TGCAGTGCTAGGGGTAGCGAGCAGTACTTC CSARGSEQYF 10 - TRBJ2-7 - TRBV20-1
TGTGCCAGCAATTCGGCAGGTTTCTCTGGAAACACCATATATTTT CASNSAGFSGNTIYF 15 - TRBJ1-3 few TRBV28
TGTGCCAGTAGTATAAGGGACTCCTTTCCAGCCCAGCATTTT CASSIRDSFPAQHF 14 - TRBJ1-5 many TRBV19
TGTGCCTGGAGTCCACCTCCTAGACTAGCGGCCACCTACGAGCAGTACTTC CAWSPPPRLAATYEQYF 17 TRBD2 TRBJ2-7 - TRBV30
TGTGCCAGCAGCTTAGGAGGCGCGGGGACCGGGGAGCTGTTTTTT CASSLGGAGTGELFF 15 - TRBJ2-2 - TRBV7-9
TGCGCCAGCAGCCAAGATCAAAGGGTTTGGGAGACCCAGTACTTC CASSQDQRVWETQYF 15 - TRBJ2-5 - TRBV4-3
TGTGCCAGTAGTGTACTATTACAGACTCGGAACACTGAAGCTTTCTTT CASSVLLQTRNTEAFF 16 - TRBJ1-1 - TRBV19
TGTGCCAGCAGCTTAGAGGTGACAGTCTATGGCTACACCTTC CASSLEVTVYGYTF 14 - TRBJ1-2 many TRBV7-9
TGTGCCAGCAGTGACTTTAGCGGGGTAACAGATACGCAGTATTTT CASSDFSGVTDTQYF 15 TRBD2 TRBJ2-3 few TRBV25-1
TGTGCCAGCAGTTTATTATCGAAAACGAAACTGTTTTTT CASSLLSKTKLFF 13 - TRBJ1-4 many TRBV28
TGTGCCAGCAGCGCTACTAGCGGCGCCTACAATGAGCAGTTCTTC CASSATSGAYNEQFF 15 TRBD2 TRBJ2-1 few TRBV7-3
TGCAGCGTTGAGGGCCAGTACTACGAGCAGTACTTC CSVEGQYYEQYF 12 - TRBJ2-7 - TRBV29-1
TGTGCCTGGAGTGTACCGGGAGTCCAAGAGACCCAGTACTTC CAWSVPGVQETQYF 14 - TRBJ2-5 few TRBV30
TGTGCCAGCAGCTGGGGACAGGGACGAAAAACTGAAGCTTTCTTT CASSWGQGRKTEAFF 15 TRBD1 TRBJ1-1 few TRBV7-2
TGTGCCAGCAGCCCACAGGGCAGCTCTGGGGCCAACGTCCTGACTTTC CASSPQGSSGANVLTF 16 - TRBJ2-6 - TRBV9
TGTGCCAGCAGCCAAAAACTAGATGAGACCCAGTACTTC CASSQKLDETQYF 13 - TRBJ2-5 many TRBV3-1
TGTGCCAGCAGCCCGGGACAGGGGGACCAAGAGACCCAGTACTTC CASSPGQGDQETQYF 15 TRBD1 TRBJ2-5 - TRBV6-2/TRBV6-3
TGTGCCACTAGGGACTATGAAAAACTGTTTTTT CATRDYEKLFF 11 - TRBJ1-4 many TRBV19
TGCGCCAGCAGCCCAGGGACGCAACAAGAGACCCAGTACTTC CASSPGTQQETQYF 14 - TRBJ2-5 many TRBV5-1
TGCAGTGCGAAAATCCGGGCTAGCGGGGGTAACGAGCAGTACTTC CSAKIRASGGNEQYF 15 TRBD2 TRBJ2-7 many TRBV20-1
TGTGCCACCAGCAGAGTAAGTTTCTCTCAGCCCCAGCATTTT CATSRVSFSQPQHF 14 - TRBJ1-5 few TRBV15
TGTGCCAGTAGTGGACAGTCTGGGGCCAACGTCCTGACTTTC CASSGQSGANVLTF 14 - TRBJ2-6 many TRBV19
TGTGCCACCAGTAGTCTGGTCAATGAGCAGTTCTTC CATSSLVNEQFF 12 - TRBJ2-1 - TRBV24-1
TGCAGCGTAATGACAGGTGGAAATGAAAAACTGTTTTTT CSVMTGGNEKLFF 13 - TRBJ1-4 many TRBV29-1
TGTGCCAGCAGTTTATCTGACAGAGGAAACACCATATATTTT CASSLSDRGNTIYF 14 - TRBJ1-3 many TRBV28
TGTGCCAGCAGCTTAGGGGCGGGGGGCCAAGAGACCCAGTACTTC CASSLGAGGQETQYF 15 TRBD2 TRBJ2-5 many TRBV11-2
TGTGCCAGCAGCTTCGGGGTATACGGTGAAAAACTGTTTTTT CASSFGVYGEKLFF 14 - TRBJ1-4 many TRBV7-9
TGTGCCAGCAGCTTGGAGTTTCGAGTGCCGGGACAGCTATACTACGAGCAGTACTTC CASSLEFRVPGQLYYEQYF 19 TRBD1 TRBJ2-7 - TRBV7-9
TGCGCCAGCGGAAGGGACAGGGATGAAGCTTTCTTT CASGRDRDEAFF 12 TRBD1 TRBJ1-1 many TRBV5-1
TGTGCCACCAGTGCCGGAGCAGGCGAGGTCTACGAGCAGTACTTC CATSAGAGEVYEQYF 15 - TRBJ2-7 - TRBV24-1
TGTGCCAGCAGCCCTACGGGACAGGGGTACGAGCAGTACTTC CASSPTGQGYEQYF 14 TRBD1 TRBJ2-7 - TRBV7-9
TGCAGTGCCCCACCCCGGGCTGGGGCCAACGTCCTGACTTTC CSAPPRAGANVLTF 14 - TRBJ2-6 once TRBV20-1
TGTGCCAGCAGCTTCTCTCCCAGCGGGGAGTACGGCGGGGAGCTGTTTTTT CASSFSPSGEYGGELFF 17 TRBD2 TRBJ2-2 once TRBV11-3
TGCAGTGCTCAGAAGGTGGAGCTGTTTTTT CSAQKVELFF 10 - TRBJ2-2 - TRBV20-1
TGTGCCAGCAGCCAAGGACAGGGTTCCGAGACCCAGTACTTC CASSQGQGSETQYF 14 TRBD1 TRBJ2-5 - TRBV7-3
TGCGCCAGCAGCTTGGATGGGGGTTTCTATGGCTACACCTTC CASSLDGGFYGYTF 14 - TRBJ1-2 many TRBV5-1
TGCGCCAGCAGCCAAACGGGGGGGACGAATGAAAAACTGTTTTTT CASSQTGGTNEKLFF 15 - TRBJ1-4 few TRBV4-1
TGCGCCAGCAGTGAAGAGCCGTCCTACGAGCAGTACTTC CASSEEPSYEQYF 13 - TRBJ2-7 - TRBV10-2
TGTGCCAGCACCAAAGGGACGCTTCAAGAGACCCAGTACTTC CASTKGTLQETQYF 14 - TRBJ2-5 - TRBV7-8
TGTGCCACCAGCAGAGAATCGTTGTGGACGGCGAACACCGGGGAGCTGTTTTTT CATSRESLWTANTGELFF 18 - TRBJ2-2 - TRBV15
TGTGCCAGCACCCTACTTGCGAACACTGAAGCTTTCTTT CASTLLANTEAFF 13 - TRBJ1-1 many TRBV28
TGTGCCTGGAGTGCGACAGGTTACACTGAAGCTTTCTTT CAWSATGYTEAFF 13 - TRBJ1-1 many TRBV30
TGTGCCAGCAGGCCACCCCTCGGGGGGGAGGCTAATGAAAAACTGTTTTTT CASRPPLGGEANEKLFF 17 - TRBJ1-4 many TRBV28
TGTGCCAGCAGTTCGCGCGGGGGGAGCACAGATACGCAGTATTTT CASSSRGGSTDTQYF 15 TRBD2 TRBJ2-3 - TRBV28
TGTGCCAGCAGTTTATTGCCCGGGTTGGTAATCGCTGAAGCTTTCTTT CASSLLPGLVIAEAFF 16 - TRBJ1-1 - TRBV27